The source of this TCR beta chain is a study of graft-versus-host responses after intestinal transplantation. The overall study: As for transplant type, recipients had multivisceral, liver-intestinal, or isolated intestinal grafts. Recipients uniformly received anti-thymocyte globulin induction, followed by tacrolimus and steroids for 2 to 4 years. Study observations and caveats: Peak GvH clone levels in circulation were associated with early post-transplant HvG declines. Researchers found GvH clones in recipient marrow, and some showed up first in ileum or blood.

Turning to this clone: The antigen is unknown.

This CDR3 has 13 residues. V lost 5 bases, J lost 6 bases, and 13 bases lay in between. The germline V gene has CDR1 MDHEN and CDR2 SYDVKM. The assay was immunoSEQ multiplex PCR, and TCRdb's table has in-frame clones only and misses some. The sample includes some 110,000 clones, 90% of them seen just once. This TCR came from a human donor who received an intestinal transplant. This specimen consisted of unstimulated CD4+ T cells sorted from spleen or lymph node cells, obtained before intestinal transplant. This chain connects TRBV28 to TRBJ1-1, with a weak D call TRBD1 (5 bases). The CDR3 sequence is CASSSRDYPEAFF. CDR3 nucleotides: TGTGCCAGCAGTAGCCGGGACTACCCTGAAGCTTTCTTT.